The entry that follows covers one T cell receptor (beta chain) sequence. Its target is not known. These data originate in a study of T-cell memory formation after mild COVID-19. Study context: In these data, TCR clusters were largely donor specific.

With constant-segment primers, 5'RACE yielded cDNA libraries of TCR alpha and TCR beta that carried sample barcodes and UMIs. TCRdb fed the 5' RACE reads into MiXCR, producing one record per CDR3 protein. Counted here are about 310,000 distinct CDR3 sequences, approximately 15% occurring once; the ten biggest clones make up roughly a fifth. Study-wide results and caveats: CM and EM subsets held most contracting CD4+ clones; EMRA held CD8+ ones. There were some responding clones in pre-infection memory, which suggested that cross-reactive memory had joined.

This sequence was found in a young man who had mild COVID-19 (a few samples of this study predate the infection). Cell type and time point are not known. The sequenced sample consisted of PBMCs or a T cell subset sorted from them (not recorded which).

The CDR3 coding sequence is TGTGCCAGCAGGAGTTCGACAGCGGGCGCTGGAAACACCATATATTTT. As protein: CASRSSTAGAGNTIYF. This chain links TRBV5-6 with TRBJ1-3, with a weak D call TRBD1 (5 bases). CDR1 and CDR2 (germline): SGHDT, YYEEEE. The V and J ends lost 5 bases and 2 bases respectively, with 17 bases between them. This CDR3 comprises 16 residues.